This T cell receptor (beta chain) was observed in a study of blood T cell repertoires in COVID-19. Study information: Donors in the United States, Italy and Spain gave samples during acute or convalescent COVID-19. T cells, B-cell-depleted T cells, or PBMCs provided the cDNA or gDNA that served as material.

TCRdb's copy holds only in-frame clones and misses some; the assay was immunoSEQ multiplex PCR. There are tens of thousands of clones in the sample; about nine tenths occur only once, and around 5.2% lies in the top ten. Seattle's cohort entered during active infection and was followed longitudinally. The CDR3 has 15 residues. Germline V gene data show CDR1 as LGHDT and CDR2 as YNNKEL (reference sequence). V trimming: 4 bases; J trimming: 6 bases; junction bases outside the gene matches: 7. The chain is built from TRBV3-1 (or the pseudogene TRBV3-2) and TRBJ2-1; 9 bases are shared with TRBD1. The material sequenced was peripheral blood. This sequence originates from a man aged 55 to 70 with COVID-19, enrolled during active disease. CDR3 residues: CASSPGQGMRNEQFF. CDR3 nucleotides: TGTGCCAGCAGCCCGGGACAGGGAATGCGCAATGAGCAGTTCTTC.